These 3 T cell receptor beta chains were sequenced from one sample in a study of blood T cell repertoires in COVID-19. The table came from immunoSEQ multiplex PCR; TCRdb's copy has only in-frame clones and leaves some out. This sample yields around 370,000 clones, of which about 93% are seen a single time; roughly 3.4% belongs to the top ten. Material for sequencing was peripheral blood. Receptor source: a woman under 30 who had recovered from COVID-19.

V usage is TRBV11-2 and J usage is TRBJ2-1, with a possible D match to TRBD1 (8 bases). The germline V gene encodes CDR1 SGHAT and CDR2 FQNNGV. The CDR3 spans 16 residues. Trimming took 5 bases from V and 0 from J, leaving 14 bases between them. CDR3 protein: CASSKQGGSSYNEQFF. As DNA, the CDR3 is TGTGCCAGCAGCAAACAGGGGGGGAGCTCCTACAATGAGCAGTTCTTC.

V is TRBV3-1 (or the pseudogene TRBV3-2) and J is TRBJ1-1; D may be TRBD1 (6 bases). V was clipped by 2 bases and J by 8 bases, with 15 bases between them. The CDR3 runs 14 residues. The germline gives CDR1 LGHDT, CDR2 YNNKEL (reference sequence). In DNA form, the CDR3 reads TGTGCCAGCAGCCAATCCACAGGGTGGGTAGAAGCTTTCTTT. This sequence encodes CASSQSTGWVEAFF.

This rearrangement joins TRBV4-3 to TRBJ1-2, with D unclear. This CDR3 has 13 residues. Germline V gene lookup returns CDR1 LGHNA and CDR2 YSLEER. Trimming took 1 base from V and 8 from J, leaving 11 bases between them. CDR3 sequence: CASSQGRANGYTF. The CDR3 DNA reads TGCGCCAGCAGCCAAGGGAGGGCTAACGGCTACACCTTC.